The clone carrying this T cell receptor beta chain occurred many times. Its matching antigen is unknown. The sample originates from a study of T-cell memory formation after mild COVID-19. Whole-study results and caveats: Several responding clones turned up in pre-infection memory, indicating that cross-reactive memory may have taken part. Clones that shrank (day 15 to 85) were balanced CD4/CD8, whereas later expanders leaned CD4+.

The germline gives CDR1 KGHSH, CDR2 LQKENI. Germline trimming cut 3 bases from V and 5 bases from J; bases unmatched to any gene: 5. This CDR3 has 14 amino acids. Via MiXCR, TCRdb re-called the 5' RACE reads, giving one row per CDR3 protein. Of roughly 300,000 distinct CDR3 sequences in the sample, 8% to 10% were seen once. V gene TRBV18 combines with J gene TRBJ2-5; TRBD1 matches 8 bases. This clonotype was obtained from a man aged 18 to 29 who had mild COVID-19 (a few samples of this study predate the infection). Cell type and time point are not known. Sequencing was performed on PBMCs or a T cell subset sorted from them (not recorded which). CDR3 in amino acids: CASSPGQDLETQYF. CDR3 DNA: TGTGCCAGCTCACCGGGACAGGATTTGGAGACCCAGTACTTC. The whole variable domain, remainder taken from reference TRBV18 and TRBJ2-5, is NAGVMQNPRHLVRRRGQEARLRCSPMKGHSHVYWYRQLPEEGLKFMVYLQKENIIDESGMPKERFSAEFPKEGPSILRIQQVVRGDSAAYFCASSPGQDLETQYFGPGTRLLVL.